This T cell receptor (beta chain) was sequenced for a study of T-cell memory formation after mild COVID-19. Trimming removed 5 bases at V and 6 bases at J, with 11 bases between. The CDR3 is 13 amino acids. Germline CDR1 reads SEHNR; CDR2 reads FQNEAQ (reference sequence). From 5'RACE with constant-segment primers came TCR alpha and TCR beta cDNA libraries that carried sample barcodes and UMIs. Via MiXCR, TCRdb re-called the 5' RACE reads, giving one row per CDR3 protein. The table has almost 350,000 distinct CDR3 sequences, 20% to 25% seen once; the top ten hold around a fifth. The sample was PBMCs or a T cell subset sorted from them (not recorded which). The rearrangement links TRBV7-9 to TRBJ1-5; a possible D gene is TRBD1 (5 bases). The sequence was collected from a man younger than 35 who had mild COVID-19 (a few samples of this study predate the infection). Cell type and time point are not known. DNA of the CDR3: TGTGCCAGCAGCCGAGGGGTTGGTCAGCCCCAGCATTTT. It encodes CASSRGVGQPQHF.